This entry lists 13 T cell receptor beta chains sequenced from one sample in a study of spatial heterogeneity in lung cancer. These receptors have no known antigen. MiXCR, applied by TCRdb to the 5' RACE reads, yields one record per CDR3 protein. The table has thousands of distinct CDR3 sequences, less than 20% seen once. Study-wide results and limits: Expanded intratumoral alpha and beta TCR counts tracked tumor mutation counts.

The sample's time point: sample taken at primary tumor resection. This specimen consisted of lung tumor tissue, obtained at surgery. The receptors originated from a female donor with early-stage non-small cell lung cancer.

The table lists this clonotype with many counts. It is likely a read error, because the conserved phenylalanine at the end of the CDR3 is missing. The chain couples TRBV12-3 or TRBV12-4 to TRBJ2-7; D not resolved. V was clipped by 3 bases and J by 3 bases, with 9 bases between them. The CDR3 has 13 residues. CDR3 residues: CASSLSDLYEQYL. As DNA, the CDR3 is TGTGCCAGCAGTTTGTCAGATCTCTACGAGCAGTACCTC.

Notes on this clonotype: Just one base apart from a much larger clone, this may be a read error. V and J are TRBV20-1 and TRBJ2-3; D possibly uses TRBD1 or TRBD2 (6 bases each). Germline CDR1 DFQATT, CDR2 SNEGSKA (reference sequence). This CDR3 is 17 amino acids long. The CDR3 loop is CGARILLRGVDTDTQYF. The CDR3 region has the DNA TGCGGTGCTAGAATCCTCCTAAGGGGGGTCGACACAGATACGCAGTATTTT.

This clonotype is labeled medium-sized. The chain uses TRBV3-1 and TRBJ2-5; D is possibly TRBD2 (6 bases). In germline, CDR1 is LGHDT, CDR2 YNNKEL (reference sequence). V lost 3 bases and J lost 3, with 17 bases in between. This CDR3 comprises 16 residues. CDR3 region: CASSHPDGGQEETQYF. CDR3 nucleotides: TGTGCCAGCAGCCACCCGGACGGAGGGCAGGAAGAGACCCAGTACTTC.

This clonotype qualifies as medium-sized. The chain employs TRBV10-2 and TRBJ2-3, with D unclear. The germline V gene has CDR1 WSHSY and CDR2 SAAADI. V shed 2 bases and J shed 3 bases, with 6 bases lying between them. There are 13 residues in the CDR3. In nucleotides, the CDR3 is TGCGCCAGCAGTGAGGGCCGAACAGATACGCAGTATTTT. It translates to CASSEGRTDTQYF.

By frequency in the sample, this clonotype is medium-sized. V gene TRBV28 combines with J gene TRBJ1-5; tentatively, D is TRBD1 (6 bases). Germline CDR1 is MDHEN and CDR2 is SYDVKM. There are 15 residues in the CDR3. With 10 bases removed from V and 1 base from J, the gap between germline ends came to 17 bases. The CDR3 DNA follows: TGTGCCACTGGGTGGGAAGGGGGGAGCAATCAGCCCCAGCATTTT. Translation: CATGWEGGSNQPQHF.

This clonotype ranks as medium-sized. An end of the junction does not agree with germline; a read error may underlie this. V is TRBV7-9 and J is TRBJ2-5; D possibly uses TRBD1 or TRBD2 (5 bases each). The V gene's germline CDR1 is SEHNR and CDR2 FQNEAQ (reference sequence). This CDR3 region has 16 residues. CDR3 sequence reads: CASSLASTALTGTQYF. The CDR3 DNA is TGTGCCAGCAGCCTAGCCTCGACAGCGCTGACGGGGACCCAGTACTTC.

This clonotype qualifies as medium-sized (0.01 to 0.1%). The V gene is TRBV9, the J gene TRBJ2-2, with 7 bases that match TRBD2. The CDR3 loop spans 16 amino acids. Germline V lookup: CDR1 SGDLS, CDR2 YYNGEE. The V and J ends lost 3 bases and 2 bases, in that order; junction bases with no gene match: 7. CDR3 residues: CASSGLADLNTGELFF. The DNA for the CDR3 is TGTGCCAGCAGCGGTCTAGCGGACTTAAACACCGGGGAGCTGTTTTTT.

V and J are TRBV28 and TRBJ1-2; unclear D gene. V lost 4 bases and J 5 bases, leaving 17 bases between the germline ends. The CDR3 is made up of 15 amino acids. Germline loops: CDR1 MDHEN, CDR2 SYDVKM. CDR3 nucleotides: TGTGCCAGCAGTTCCCGGCCCGGGCTCGGTTATGGCTACACCTTC. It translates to CASSSRPGLGYGYTF.

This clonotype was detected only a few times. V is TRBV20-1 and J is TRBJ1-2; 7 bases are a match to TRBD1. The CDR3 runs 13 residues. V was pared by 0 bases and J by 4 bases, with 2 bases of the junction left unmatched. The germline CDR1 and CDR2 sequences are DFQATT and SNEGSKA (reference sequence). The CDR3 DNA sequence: TGCAGTGCTAGAGATTGGGACAGCTATGGCTACACCTTC. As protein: CSARDWDSYGYTF.

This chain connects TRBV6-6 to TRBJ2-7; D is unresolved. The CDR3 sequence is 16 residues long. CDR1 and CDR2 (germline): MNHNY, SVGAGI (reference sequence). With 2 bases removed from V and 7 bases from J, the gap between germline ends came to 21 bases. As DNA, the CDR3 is TGTGCCAGCAGTTACGTGGTGCCAATTAAGTTCGGGGAGCAGTACTTC. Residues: CASSYVVPIKFGEQYF.

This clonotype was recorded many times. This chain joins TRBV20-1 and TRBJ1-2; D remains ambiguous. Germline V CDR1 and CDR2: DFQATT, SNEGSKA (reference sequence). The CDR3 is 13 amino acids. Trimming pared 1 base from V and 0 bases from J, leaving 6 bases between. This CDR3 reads CSARASANYGYTF. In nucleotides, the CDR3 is TGCAGTGCTAGAGCGTCAGCTAACTATGGCTACACCTTC.

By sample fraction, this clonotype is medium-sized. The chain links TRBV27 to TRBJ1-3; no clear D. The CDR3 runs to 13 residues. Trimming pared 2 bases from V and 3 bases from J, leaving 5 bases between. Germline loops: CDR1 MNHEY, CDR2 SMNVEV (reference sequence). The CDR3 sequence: CASSLIFGNTIYF. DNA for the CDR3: TGTGCCAGCAGTTTAATATTTGGAAACACCATATATTTT.

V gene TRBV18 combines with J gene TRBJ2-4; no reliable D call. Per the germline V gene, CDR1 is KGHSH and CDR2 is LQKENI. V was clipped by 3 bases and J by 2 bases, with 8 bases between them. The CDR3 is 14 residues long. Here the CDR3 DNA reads TGTGCCAGCTCACCCGGGCATACCAAAAACATTCAGTACTTC. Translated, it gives CASSPGHTKNIQYF. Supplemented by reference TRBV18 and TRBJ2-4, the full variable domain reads NAGVMQNPRHLVRRRGQEARLRCSPMKGHSHVYWYRQLPEEGLKFMVYLQKENIIDESGMPKERFSAEFPKEGPSILRIQQVVRGDSAAYFCASSPGHTKNIQYFGAGTRLSVL.